The clone carrying this T cell receptor beta chain appeared once. The antigen remains undetermined. Germline V CDR1 and CDR2: SNHLY, FYNNEI. V lost 4 bases and J lost 0, with 18 bases in between. The CDR3 has 17 amino acids. These data originate in a study of cytomegalovirus exposure and HLA in healthy donors. The PCR employed 60 Vbeta primers together with 13 Jbeta primers. Only in-frame clones appear in the TCRdb table, and some are missing; sequencing was by immunoSEQ multiplex PCR. The data show under 130,000 clones, 76% seen once. Whole-study findings and limits: TCR beta chains numbering roughly 150 were designated cytomegalovirus-associated. From TCR beta sequences, most subjects' HLA-A and HLA-B alleles were reportedly predicted accurately.

Sequences were obtained from PBMCs. This sequence originates from a man aged 40-49 years in good health and CMV-seropositive. The chain joins TRBV2 to TRBJ1-2, with a weak D call TRBD1 (6 bases). For the CDR3, the DNA is TGTGCCAGCAGTGCTTATCGGTCGGGGGGCTCTAACTATGGCTACACCTTC. This sequence encodes CASSAYRSGGSNYGYTF.